This is a list of T cell receptor beta chains from one sample in a study of T-cell reconstitution after alpha-beta-depleted transplantation in children. TCRdb used MiXCR to reprocess the PCR reads, holding one entry per CDR3 protein. The profile covers around 600,000 distinct CDR3 sequences, with around 17% appearing a single time and approximately 1% taken by the ten largest. Sequenced here: PBMCs from the stem cell graft donor, sampled from the stem cell graft. All receptors derive from a human donor who donated a stem cell graft to a child with acute myeloid leukemia. The CDR3 runs from the conserved cysteine through the conserved F or W. A D gene is named only where the DNA matches it firmly. The size of a clone is reported for some rows only, either as once, few or many, or as a class for expanded clones.

clone size	V gene	D gene	J gene	CDR3 DNA	CDR3 protein
many	TRBV20-1	NA	TRBJ2-1	TGCAGTGCTAGTAACGGGGGTTACAATGAGCAGTTCTTC	CSASNGGYNEQFF
many	TRBV20-1	TRBD2	TRBJ2-1	TGCAGTGCTAGTAGGCGGGGGGAGGTGTTCTTC	CSASRRGEVFF
many	TRBV20-1	NA	TRBJ2-3	TGCAGTGCTAGTCAAAGGGCTGTCAGCACAGATACGCAGTATTTT	CSASQRAVSTDTQYF
NA	TRBV4-1	NA	TRBJ1-1	TGCGCCAGCAGCCAAGATCGAGGGGGGTTGGGTTATCGGACTGAAGCTTTCTTT	CASSQDRGGLGYRTEAFF
NA	TRBV20-1	NA	TRBJ2-1	TGCAGTGCCCCCGGGGGGCCGACCTACAATGAGCAGTTCTTC	CSAPGGPTYNEQFF
NA	TRBV4-3	NA	TRBJ2-3	TGCGCCAGCAGCCAAGACCGCCGGATCGGGGCTACGCAGTATTTT	CASSQDRRIGATQYF
NA	TRBV28	NA	TRBJ2-5	TGTGCCAGCAGTCCGCCGGACACCGGAACCCAGTACTTC	CASSPPDTGTQYF
NA	TRBV6-2/TRBV6-3	NA	TRBJ2-7	TGTGCCAGCAGTTACGCGGGACAGACTTTCTACGAGCAGTACTTC	CASSYAGQTFYEQYF
many	TRBV29-1	NA	TRBJ1-2	TGCAGCGTGGAGACGGGAGGAAGCTATGGCTACACCTTC	CSVETGGSYGYTF
NA	TRBV4-2	NA	TRBJ1-1	TGTGCCAGCAGCCAAGAGGACTTAACGAACACTGAAGCTTTCTTT	CASSQEDLTNTEAFF
once	TRBV20-1	NA	TRBJ1-2	TGCAGTGCTGGCGAGACAGGAGACTATGGCTACACCTTC	CSAGETGDYGYTF
once	TRBV10-2	NA	TRBJ2-3	TGCGCCAGCAGTGAGTCTGAGGGCGGCGCAGATACGCAGTATTTT	CASSESEGGADTQYF
few	TRBV10-3	NA	TRBJ2-3	TGTGCCATCAGTACCTCCACAAGCACAGATACGCAGTATTTT	CAISTSTSTDTQYF
NA	TRBV29-1	NA	TRBJ1-1	TGCAGCGTTAGTGACGGGAGCGGCACTGAAGCTTTCTTT	CSVSDGSGTEAFF
NA	TRBV7-9	NA	TRBJ1-2	TGTGCCAGCAGCTCCTCATCGGAGCCCTATGGCTACACCTTC	CASSSSSEPYGYTF
many	TRBV6-1	TRBD2	TRBJ2-5	TGTGCCAGCACCAGGAGAGCGGGGGGCGGCTTCCAAGAGACCCAGTACTTC	CASTRRAGGGFQETQYF
many	TRBV20-1	TRBD1	TRBJ2-3	TGCAGTGCTAGACGCGGACAGGCTTACACAGATACGCAGTATTTT	CSARRGQAYTDTQYF
NA	TRBV7-9	NA	TRBJ2-3	TGTGCCAGCAGTCCTCCGGGACTCACAGATACGCAGTATTTT	CASSPPGLTDTQYF
NA	TRBV20-1	TRBD2	TRBJ2-1	TGCAGTGCTCAAAGCGGGGGAGTCTACAATGAGCAGTTCTTC	CSAQSGGVYNEQFF
NA	TRBV7-2	NA	TRBJ2-2	TGTGCCAGCAGCTTCAACCCCACCGGGGAGCTGTTTTTT	CASSFNPTGELFF
NA	TRBV6-5	TRBD2	TRBJ2-7	TGTGCCAGCAGTTACTCGGGGCTAGCGGGGGGTACCTACGAGCAGTACTTC	CASSYSGLAGGTYEQYF
NA	TRBV27	NA	TRBJ2-2	TGTGCCAGCAGGACTCGGACAGTAAACACCGGGGAGCTGTTTTTT	CASRTRTVNTGELFF
many	TRBV20-1	NA	TRBJ1-2	TGCAGTGCTAGCGGGACGGTCTATGGCTACACCTTC	CSASGTVYGYTF
NA	TRBV5-1	NA	TRBJ1-1	TGCGCCAGCACCCTGGACGGAAAAAACACTGAAGCTTTCTTT	CASTLDGKNTEAFF
many	TRBV9	NA	TRBJ2-2	TGTGCCAGCAGCTTCCTCGACAGCGCGAACGGCGGGGAGCTGTTTTTT	CASSFLDSANGGELFF
NA	TRBV5-1	NA	TRBJ2-1	TGCGCCAGCAGCTTTGACCAGGGATCAAGCACGTTCTTC	CASSFDQGSSTFF
NA	TRBV5-1	NA	TRBJ2-7	TGCGCCAGCAGCACCGCCCCCGCCGACTGGGGCTACGAGCAGTACTTC	CASSTAPADWGYEQYF
few	TRBV7-9	TRBD1	TRBJ1-1	TGTGCCAGCAGGGAACCCGGGACAGGGACTGAAGCTTTCTTT	CASREPGTGTEAFF
NA	TRBV29-1	NA	TRBJ1-2	TGCAGCGTTGAAGTGGTCCGCCCAGAAGGGGGTGGCTACACCTTC	CSVEVVRPEGGGYTF
many	TRBV20-1	NA	TRBJ1-5	TGCTTCTCGGCAGGGACTGATCAGCCCCAGCATTTT	CFSAGTDQPQHF
NA	TRBV7-9	NA	TRBJ1-2	TGTGCCAGCAGCTCGGGACACACTAACTATGGCTACACCTTC	CASSSGHTNYGYTF
few	TRBV7-2	NA	TRBJ1-1	TGTGCCAGCAGCTTAGCTAGGTTGGCGGACACTGAAGCTTTCTTT	CASSLARLADTEAFF
NA	TRBV5-4	TRBD1	TRBJ2-1	TGTGCCAGCTGGGGGTCGACAGGGAATGAGCAGTTCTTC	CASWGSTGNEQFF
many	TRBV29-1	NA	TRBJ1-2	TGCAGCGTTGTGGGACGGCTTGGCTACACCTTC	CSVVGRLGYTF
once	TRBV6-1	NA	TRBJ1-4	TGTGCCAGCACCAGTTGGACGGGCCAACGTGAAAAACTGTTTTTT	CASTSWTGQREKLFF
many	TRBV27	TRBD2	TRBJ2-3	TGTGCCAGCAGTTTCCCTCCCGGCCTAGCGGGGAGCACAGATACGCAGTATTTT	CASSFPPGLAGSTDTQYF
many	TRBV20-1	NA	TRBJ1-4	TGCAGTGCTAGCAAGGGGGTGTGGGGTAATGAAAAACTGTTTTTT	CSASKGVWGNEKLFF
many	TRBV5-1	TRBD2	TRBJ2-7	TGCGCCAGCAGCTTGGAGGGAGGGCCGCTGGACGAGCAGTACTTC	CASSLEGGPLDEQYF
NA	TRBV4-3	TRBD2	TRBJ2-1	TGCGCCAGCAGCCACAGACTAGCCGTAAATGAGCAGTTCTTC	CASSHRLAVNEQFF
many	TRBV5-1	TRBD2	TRBJ2-1	TGCGCCAGCAGACAGTTCATCAGCGGGGGGGATGAGCAGTTCTTC	CASRQFISGGDEQFF
NA	TRBV7-2	NA	TRBJ2-1	TGTGCCAGCAGCTCAACCCACGTCAGCCTTACCTACAATGAGCAGTTCTTC	CASSSTHVSLTYNEQFF
NA	TRBV6-1	NA	TRBJ1-1	TGTGCCAGCATCCCGTTACAGGGCAAATCAATGAACACTGAAGCTTTCTTT	CASIPLQGKSMNTEAFF
NA	TRBV24-1	TRBD1	TRBJ1-5	TGTGCCACCAGTGATTTGACAGGGGGTCAGCCCCAGCATTTT	CATSDLTGGQPQHF
few	TRBV7-2	NA	TRBJ2-7	TGTGCCAGCAGCAATCAGCAGGGTGCCTACGAGCAGTACTTC	CASSNQQGAYEQYF
many	TRBV29-1	TRBD2	TRBJ2-1	TGCAGCGTTTACGGGCGGACTAGCGGGGACAATGAGCAGTTCTTC	CSVYGRTSGDNEQFF
many	TRBV29-1	NA	TRBJ1-1	TGCAGCGTTGGGCGACACCTGAACACTGAAGCTTTCTTT	CSVGRHLNTEAFF
NA	TRBV7-9	NA	TRBJ1-5	TGTGCCAGCAGCTCCCCCTCCGCTGGGGATCAGCCCCAGCATTTT	CASSSPSAGDQPQHF
few	TRBV4-3	NA	TRBJ2-3	TGCGCCAGCAGCCAAGGAAGGGGGGGGCACGATACGCAGTATTTT	CASSQGRGGHDTQYF
many	TRBV6-2/TRBV6-3	NA	TRBJ2-7	TGTGCCAGCAACCACGGGGCATACGAGCAGTACTTC	CASNHGAYEQYF
NA	TRBV2	NA	TRBJ1-1	TGTGCCAGCAGTGAGGTTACAGGAGACACTGAAGCTTTCTTT	CASSEVTGDTEAFF
few	TRBV5-5	NA	TRBJ1-2	TGTGCCAGCAGCTTGGCCGACAGCTCCTATGGCTACACCTTC	CASSLADSSYGYTF
many	TRBV5-6	NA	TRBJ1-2	TGTGCCAGCAGCTTGGTGGGGACCTATGGCTACACCTTC	CASSLVGTYGYTF
many	TRBV15	NA	TRBJ2-3	TGTGCCACCAGATGGGGGGGCCGGGAAGATACGCAGTATTTT	CATRWGGREDTQYF
NA	TRBV7-9	TRBD1	TRBJ2-5	TGTGCCAGCAGCTCGAGGGACAGGTTCCAAGAGACCCAGTACTTC	CASSSRDRFQETQYF
NA	TRBV20-1	NA	TRBJ2-2	TGCAGTGCTAGAGCCGGAAGGAGCTCTGGCACCGGGGAGCTGTTTTTT	CSARAGRSSGTGELFF
few	TRBV11-2	NA	TRBJ1-1	TGTGCCAGCAGCTTAGGGGCTGGTATAACCACGATGAACACTGAAGCTTTCTTT	CASSLGAGITTMNTEAFF
NA	TRBV12-3/TRBV12-4	TRBD1	TRBJ1-5	TGTGCCAGCACGGGGACAGGGGGCTTCTATGGCAATCAGCCCCAGCATTTT	CASTGTGGFYGNQPQHF
few	TRBV7-2	NA	TRBJ2-5	TGTGCCAGCAGCTTAGCTGGGGTTGCGGAGACCCAGTACTTC	CASSLAGVAETQYF
many	TRBV6-5	NA	TRBJ2-1	TGTGCCAGCAGTTACTCGTTCCTGGGGTACAATGAGCAGTTCTTC	CASSYSFLGYNEQFF
many	TRBV10-3	NA	TRBJ1-1	TGTGCCATCAAGTTGGGGGACAATAGCGAAGCTTTCTTT	CAIKLGDNSEAFF